The 26 T cell receptor beta chains presented below share a single source sample, sequenced in a study of response to subunit inactivated influenza vaccine. TCRdb ran MiXCR on the RT-PCR reads and lists one entry per CDR3 protein. The data hold hundreds of thousands of distinct CDR3 sequences, with about 18% observed a single time. The input for sequencing was PBMCs from blood, taken more than 4 days after vaccination. These receptor sequences come from a man in his fifties or sixties who received an inactivated influenza vaccine.

The gene calls are TRBV12-3 or TRBV12-4 and TRBJ2-1; D is unclear. Trimming removed 3 bases from V and 8 bases from J, with 8 bases in between. This CDR3 contains 12 residues. The DNA for the CDR3 is TGTGCCAGCAGTTTCCGGGTCGATGAGCAGTTCTTC. Protein: CASSFRVDEQFF.

This clonotype was seen a handful of times. V usage is TRBV6-1 and J usage is TRBJ1-1; no firm D call. The CDR3 is 13 amino acids. Trimming stripped 10 bases from V and 3 bases from J, with 15 bases between. Per germline, CDR1 MNHNS and CDR2 SASEGT. CDR3 nucleotides: TGTGCCACTACCTCCCCGCGTTACACTGAAGCTTTCTTT. Protein product: CATTSPRYTEAFF.

This clonotype was seen more than once but under ten times. The rearrangement uses TRBV6-2 or TRBV6-3 and TRBJ2-7; 9 bases match TRBD1. The V gene end was trimmed by 0 bases and the J gene end by 5 bases; junction bases not matched to a gene: 5. Germline assignment: CDR1 MNHEY and CDR2 SVGEGT. CDR3 length: 15 amino acids. For the CDR3, the DNA is TGTGCCAGCAGTTACTCGGACAGGGGAGTCCACGAGCAGTACTTC. Translating gives CASSYSDRGVHEQYF.

This sequence joins TRBV20-1 and TRBJ1-6, with 9 bases lining up with TRBD1. The CDR3 spans 16 residues. Germline CDR1 DFQATT, CDR2 SNEGSKA (reference sequence). The ends lost 7 bases at V and 2 bases at J; junction bases unmatched: 9. CDR3 sequence (DNA): TGCAGTGACTCCCGGACAGGGGAAACCTATAATTCACCCCTCCACTTT. Its protein is CSDSRTGETYNSPLHF.

This chain links TRBV6-6 with TRBJ2-7; D perhaps matches TRBD1 (5 bases). The CDR3 is 13 residues long. The ends were cut back, 2 bases at V and 2 bases at J, with 7 bases in the middle. Germline V gene data show CDR1 as MNHNY and CDR2 as SVGAGI (reference sequence). DNA for the CDR3: TGTGCCAGCAGTTACCAGGGTGCCTACGAGCAGTACTTC. This translates into CASSYQGAYEQYF.

This clonotype has just a few counts. The chain links TRBV7-9 to TRBJ1-1; D gene uncertain. V lost 6 bases to trimming and J lost 4 bases, with 12 bases between them. Germline V gene data show CDR1 as SEHNR and CDR2 as FQNEAQ (reference sequence). The CDR3 loop spans 13 amino acids. The DNA of the CDR3 is TGTGCCAGCAGTCCACCCTGGGGCACTGAAGCTTTCTTT. It yields the protein CASSPPWGTEAFF.

This clonotype was seen a few times. The CDR3 sequence: CASSSAPTGDNEQFF. CDR3 bases: TGTGCCAGCAGCTCGGCCCCGACAGGGGACAATGAGCAGTTCTTC. V gene TRBV5-5 combines with J gene TRBJ2-1; 8 nucleotides line up with TRBD1. The germline V gene has CDR1 SGHKS and CDR2 YYEKEE (reference sequence). The CDR3 has 15 residues. The V segment lost 3 bases and the J segment 5 bases; nucleotides outside the gene matches: 7.

Many counts were recorded for this clonotype. J is TRBJ2-3 and V is TRBV29-1; 11 bases are a match to TRBD2. This CDR3 region has 14 residues. CDR1 SQVTM and CDR2 ANQGSEA come from the germline V gene. V lost 5 bases and J lost 4; bases outside the gene matches: 5. CDR3 coding DNA: TGCAGCGTTCAACTAGCGGGAGTTTCAGATACGCAGTATTTT. It codes for CSVQLAGVSDTQYF.

This clonotype has just a few counts. The chain couples TRBV3-1 to TRBJ2-7, with D unresolved. The CDR3 is 16 residues long. The ends were cut back, 2 bases at V and 0 bases at J, with 14 bases in the middle. Germline CDR1 reads LGHDT; CDR2 reads YNNKEL (reference sequence). CDR3 DNA: TGTGCCAGCAGCCAAATAGTCGCAGCCACCTCCTACGAGCAGTACTTC. This translates into CASSQIVAATSYEQYF.

V usage is TRBV6-2 or TRBV6-3 and J usage is TRBJ2-1; possible D gene TRBD2, 6 bases. The CDR3 runs 14 residues. Germline V lookup: CDR1 MNHEY, CDR2 SVGEGT. V gave up 6 bases and J gave up 9 bases, with 18 bases separating them. CDR3 in DNA: TGTGCCAGCAGGCCCGGGGGAACGAAAGGTGAGCAGTTCTTC. Residues: CASRPGGTKGEQFF.

This chain joins TRBV4-3 and TRBJ2-3, with D hard to call. This CDR3 has 14 amino acids. Per the germline V gene, CDR1 is LGHNA and CDR2 is YSLEER. V lost 0 bases to trimming and J lost 5 bases, with 9 bases between them. CDR3 sequence: CASSQERSGDTQYF. DNA for the CDR3: TGCGCCAGCAGCCAAGAAAGGTCGGGAGATACGCAGTATTTT.

The gene calls are TRBV27 and TRBJ1-2; 7 nucleotides match TRBD1. V lost 5 bases and J lost 4; bases outside the gene matches: 10. The length of the CDR3 is 15 residues. Germline V gives CDR1 MNHEY, CDR2 SMNVEV (reference sequence). This CDR3 reads CASSPHDRASYGYTF. The CDR3 DNA sequence: TGTGCCAGCAGTCCCCATGACAGGGCGTCCTATGGCTACACCTTC.

This clonotype was seen more than once but under ten times. This chain joins TRBV29-1 and TRBJ1-1, with TRBD1 identical over 8 bases. V was pared by 5 bases and J by 11 bases, with 7 bases of the junction left unmatched. Germline V gene data show CDR1 as SQVTM and CDR2 as ANQGSEA. This CDR3 contains 11 residues. The CDR3 nucleotides are TGCAGCGTTTCGGACAGGGCGGCCGCTTTCTTT. This gives the protein CSVSDRAAAFF. Together with reference TRBV29-1 and TRBJ1-1, the CDR3 gives the full variable domain: SAVISQKPSRDICQRGTSLTIQCQVDSQVTMMFWYRQQPGQSLTLIATANQGSEATYESGFVIDKFPISRPNLTFSTLTVSNMSPEDSSIYLCSVSDRAAAFFGQGTRLTVV.

This clonotype was seen only a few times. The chain links TRBV29-1 to TRBJ1-3; D remains unclear. The CDR3 has 13 residues. The ends were cut back, 5 bases at V and 8 bases at J, with 16 bases in the middle. Looked up from germline, CDR1 is SQVTM and CDR2 is ANQGSEA. CDR3 sequence: CSVPGPSRDTIYF. The CDR3 DNA reads as TGCAGCGTTCCTGGACCGTCCCGGGACACCATATATTTT. The whole variable domain, filled in from reference TRBV29-1 and TRBJ1-3, reads SAVISQKPSRDICQRGTSLTIQCQVDSQVTMMFWYRQQPGQSLTLIATANQGSEATYESGFVIDKFPISRPNLTFSTLTVSNMSPEDSSIYLCSVPGPSRDTIYFGEGSWLTVV.

In DNA form, the CDR3 reads TGCAGTGCTAGTACCTCTGCGCGGGAGACCCAGTACTTC. This translates into CSASTSARETQYF. V gene TRBV20-1 combines with J gene TRBJ2-5; D gene uncertain. Trimming stripped 3 bases from V and 5 bases from J, with 13 bases between. Germline assignment: CDR1 DFQATT and CDR2 SNEGSKA (reference sequence). The CDR3 runs to 13 residues.

The chain carries TRBV20-1 and TRBJ2-3; D gene ambiguous. The CDR3 runs to 14 residues. V lost 2 bases and J 4 bases, leaving 13 bases between the germline ends. Germline V gene sequence: CDR1 DFQATT, CDR2 SNEGSKA (reference sequence). CDR3 coding DNA: TGCAGTGCTAGAAGAACCGCAGTCCCAGATACGCAGTATTTT. It codes for CSARRTAVPDTQYF.

This clonotype occurred a few times. The chain uses TRBV27 and TRBJ2-7; a possible D gene is TRBD2 (6 bases). The ends were cut back, 0 bases at V and 2 bases at J, with 8 bases in the middle. The length of the CDR3 is 14 residues. Germline loops: CDR1 MNHEY, CDR2 SMNVEV (reference sequence). The CDR3 region is CASSLSGLTYEQYF. The CDR3 nucleotides are TGTGCCAGCAGTTTATCGGGACTTACCTACGAGCAGTACTTC.

This clonotype appeared many times. This chain links TRBV20-1 with TRBJ1-4; D ambiguous. The CDR3 has 13 residues. Germline CDR1 reads DFQATT; CDR2 reads SNEGSKA (reference sequence). Trimming took 2 bases from V and 7 from J, leaving 11 bases between them. The CDR3 DNA reads as TGCAGTGCTAGATCAGCCTATCCTGAAAAACTGTTTTTT. Protein: CSARSAYPEKLFF.

This clonotype was detected only a few times. This chain connects TRBV20-1 to TRBJ1-1, with no clear D. CDR1 DFQATT and CDR2 SNEGSKA come from the germline V gene (reference sequence). The CDR3 length is 14 residues. V shed 0 bases and J shed 4 bases, with 12 bases lying between them. The CDR3 bases are TGCAGTGCTAGAGATCTAAACAGAGGCACTGAAGCTTTCTTT. Translation: CSARDLNRGTEAFF.

This clonotype showed up just a few times. This chain uses TRBV12-3 or TRBV12-4 with TRBJ1-1; the D gene is possibly TRBD1 (5 bases). Between the trimmed V and J ends, which lost 5 bases and 7 bases, there was a span of 14 bases. The CDR3 runs to 13 residues. CDR3 DNA: TGTGCCAGCAGTACGCACTGGGGCAGTGAAGCTTTCTTT. Translated, it gives CASSTHWGSEAFF.

The chain employs TRBV11-2 and TRBJ2-5, with a possible D match to TRBD1 (5 bases). Trimming pared 10 bases from V and 0 bases from J, leaving 18 bases between. Germline-derived CDR1 and CDR2 are SGHAT and FQNNGV. The CDR3 runs 15 residues. CDR3: CAISDTAWYQETQYF. CDR3 coding DNA: TGTGCCATCTCGGACACTGCCTGGTACCAAGAGACCCAGTACTTC.

This clonotype showed up just a few times. The gene calls are TRBV10-3 and TRBJ2-2, with 9 positions matching TRBD1. Germline V lookup: CDR1 ENHRY, CDR2 SYGVKD. CDR3 length: 15 amino acids. With 7 bases clipped from V and 5 bases from J, the junction kept 8 bases outside the gene matches. CDR3 nucleotides: TGTGCCATCACCCAGACAGGGGGAGGGACCGGGGAGCTGTTTTTT. This gives the protein CAITQTGGGTGELFF.

This sequence joins TRBV12-3 or TRBV12-4 and TRBJ1-2; maybe TRBD1 (6 bases). The V gene lost 5 bases and the J gene lost 6 bases, with 13 bases spanning the gap. This CDR3 is built from 13 residues. The CDR3 DNA is TGTGCCAGCAGTACAAACAGGGTTCATGGCTACACCTTC. It is translated as CASSTNRVHGYTF.

The V call is TRBV12-3 or TRBV12-4, the J call TRBJ2-2; 7 bases agree with TRBD2. This CDR3 comprises 15 residues. V shed 7 bases and J 5 bases; nucleotides not matched to a gene: 10. CDR3 sequence (DNA): TGTGCCAGCACCCCGAGGACTAGTCTTACCGGGGAGCTGTTTTTT. Protein product: CASTPRTSLTGELFF.

A few counts support this clonotype. J is TRBJ2-3 and V is TRBV5-1; 9 positions match TRBD1. The trim removed 2 bases at V and 4 bases at J, leaving 8 bases unmatched. Germline V CDR1 and CDR2: SGHRS, YFSETQ. The CDR3 extends over 16 amino acids. The CDR3 region has the DNA TGCGCCAGCAGCTTCCACGGACAGGGGTCCGCAGATACGCAGTATTTT. Translation: CASSFHGQGSADTQYF.

This clonotype was seen a handful of times. This chain uses TRBV27 with TRBJ2-7, with 9 nucleotides matching TRBD1. The CDR3 totals 15 residues. Germline V lookup: CDR1 MNHEY, CDR2 SMNVEV (reference sequence). V shed 5 bases and J 5 bases; nucleotides not matched to a gene: 10. As DNA, the CDR3 is TGTGCCAGCAGTCCCCGGGACAGGGAAGGCCACGAGCAGTACTTC. Its protein product is CASSPRDREGHEQYF.